The 25 T cell receptor beta chains in this list originate from one sample, sequenced in a study of T cell repertoires in cytomegalovirus infection. These receptors lack a known antigen. TCRdb called the reads again in MiXCR, with one record for every CDR3 protein. The sample comprises 55,000 to 70,000 distinct CDR3 sequences, approximately 24% of which are singletons, and around 77% rests with the top ten. Source material: PBMCs, sequenced either directly or after in vitro stimulation (not recorded which). The origin of the receptors is a human donor in good health (CMV status not recorded). Some clones in this sample may be carry-over from other donors' samples.

The chain combines TRBV20-1 with TRBJ1-1; tentatively, D is TRBD1 (5 bases). The CDR3 consists of 11 residues. Deletions cut 4 bases from V and 7 bases from J, with 10 bases between. Germline loops: CDR1 DFQATT, CDR2 SNEGSKA (reference sequence). The CDR3 nucleotides are TGCAGTGCTATACGAACAGGTGAAGCTTTCTTT. It translates to CSAIRTGEAFF.

This clonotype was seen a few times. The V call is TRBV7-6, the J call TRBJ1-1; D remains unclear. Trimming took off 6 bases at V and 4 bases at J, with 12 bases between the two ends. The CDR3 is 13 amino acids. Looked up from germline, CDR1 is SGHVS and CDR2 is FNYEAQ. The CDR3 here is CASSIETLTEAFF. CDR3 bases: TGTGCCAGCAGTATAGAAACACTCACTGAAGCTTTCTTT.

This clonotype has a single count. A much larger clonotype is one base distant, so this may be a read error. The chain employs TRBV5-1 and TRBJ2-2, with D perhaps matching TRBD1 (6 bases). The CDR3 totals 16 residues. Germline V gene data show CDR1 as SGHRS and CDR2 as YFSETQ. The CDR3 loop is CASSGGLSQGTAELFF. CDR3 DNA sequence: TGCGCCAGCAGCGGGGGCTTGAGTCAAGGGACCGCGGAGCTGTTTTTT.

A word on this clonotype: One end of the junction is discordant with germline, which a read error may explain. The rearrangement joins TRBV7-7 to TRBJ2-5, with TRBD1 matching over 7 bases. The CDR3 covers 16 residues. The germline CDR1 and CDR2 sequences are SSHAT and FNYEAQ (reference sequence). The CDR3 sequence is CASSLAGTAGGETQYF. CDR3 coding DNA: TGTGCTAGCAGCTTAGCCGGGACAGCCGGTGGGGAGACCCAGTACTTC.

J is TRBJ2-3 and V is TRBV6-2 or TRBV6-3; no definite D call. Germline values: CDR1 MNHEY, CDR2 SVGEGT. CDR3 size: 14 residues. Trimming removed 7 bases from V and 2 bases from J, with 13 bases in between. This chain's CDR3 is CASIDLVHTDTQYF. In nucleotides, the CDR3 is TGTGCCAGCATCGATCTAGTGCACACAGATACGCAGTATTTT.

This clonotype was detected a few times. The chain combines TRBV7-9 with TRBJ2-5; D is possibly TRBD1 (6 bases). V dropped 9 bases and J dropped 1 base, with 15 bases sitting between them. Germline V CDR1 and CDR2: SEHNR, FQNEAQ (reference sequence). This CDR3 has 14 amino acids. CDR3 loop: CASYRTAIQETQYF. CDR3 nucleotides: TGTGCCAGTTACCGGACAGCTATCCAAGAGACCCAGTACTTC.

This clonotype has only a few counts. The V gene is TRBV29-1, the J gene TRBJ1-1; no clear D gene. CDR3 length equals 12 residues. Germline lookup yields CDR1 SQVTM and CDR2 ANQGSEA. The CDR3 bases are TGCACCCCTGGGATAGGAAACACTGAAGCTTTCTTT. Its translation: CTPGIGNTEAFF.

Only a few counts were recorded for this clonotype. J is TRBJ2-3 and V is TRBV2, with TRBD1 identical over 9 bases. The CDR3 is 14 amino acids. The germline V gene encodes CDR1 SNHLY and CDR2 FYNNEI. V lost 1 base, J lost 9 bases, and 5 bases stayed unmatched. The CDR3 spells CASSEDAGTGTQYF. CDR3 sequence (DNA): TGTGCCAGCAGTGAAGATGCCGGGACAGGGACGCAGTATTTT. Together with reference TRBV2 and TRBJ2-3, the CDR3 gives the full variable domain: EPEVTQTPSHQVTQMGQEVILRCVPISNHLYFYWYRQILGQKVEFLVSFYNNEISEKSEIFDDQFSVERPDGSNFTLKIRSTKLEDSAMYFCASSEDAGTGTQYFGPGTRLTVL.

This clonotype was picked up a small number of times. V gene TRBV7-6 combines with J gene TRBJ1-2; D might be TRBD1 (5 bases). The CDR3 runs to 13 residues. Germline loops: CDR1 SGHVS, CDR2 FNYEAQ. V lost 2 bases, J lost 8 bases, and 12 bases lay in between. The CDR3 bases are TGTGCCAGCAGCTTATGGGACGGTTGGGGCTACACCTTC. Protein product: CASSLWDGWGYTF. The full variable domain, completed using reference TRBV7-6 and TRBJ1-2, is GAGVSQSPRYKVTKRGQDVALRCDPISGHVSLYWYRQALGQGPEFLTYFNYEAQQDKSGLPNDRFSAERPEGSISTLTIQRTEQRDSAMYRCASSLWDGWGYTFGSGTRLTVV.

This clonotype was seen a few times. The V and J genes are TRBV12-3 or TRBV12-4 and TRBJ2-5; perhaps TRBD1 as D (6 bases). CDR3 size: 13 residues. The V end lost 3 bases, the J end lost 5 bases, and 10 bases lay between the germline ends. The CDR3 DNA is TGTGCCAGCAGTTTTTCCAGGGGCGAGACCCAGTACTTC. Translating it yields CASSFSRGETQYF.

This clonotype was picked up a small number of times. The gene calls are TRBV6-1 and TRBJ2-2, with D unclear. This CDR3 comprises 16 residues. Per the germline V gene, CDR1 is MNHNS and CDR2 is SASEGT. V lost 2 bases, J lost 6 bases, and 16 bases lay in between. CDR3 bases: TGTGCCAGCAGTGAACCAAGCCTCAAGCCTTCCGGGGAGCTGTTTTTT. It specifies CASSEPSLKPSGELFF.

This clonotype was counted at least ten times. The J gene is TRBJ2-5, the V gene TRBV7-2; TRBD2 aligns across 8 bases. The CDR3 runs 12 residues. Germline assignment: CDR1 SGHTA and CDR2 FQGNSA. Trimming removed 5 bases from V and 9 bases from J; junction bases left unmatched: 5. This CDR3 is CASSDTLAAQYF. The CDR3 nucleotides are TGTGCCAGCAGCGATACACTAGCGGCCCAGTACTTC.

The gene calls are TRBV19 and TRBJ1-2; D gene unclear. Deletions cut 9 bases from V and 0 bases from J, with 17 bases between. CDR3 size: 15 residues. From germline, CDR1 is LNHDA and CDR2 SQIVND (reference sequence). The CDR3 sequence: CASIETAASNYGYTF. The CDR3 DNA is TGTGCCAGCATTGAGACGGCCGCCTCTAACTATGGCTACACCTTC.

This clonotype showed up many times. The V call is TRBV7-2, the J call TRBJ2-5; 8 nucleotides line up with TRBD2. From germline, CDR1 is SGHTA and CDR2 FQGNSA. The CDR3 length is 16 residues. Germline trimming cut 4 bases from V and 5 bases from J; bases unmatched to any gene: 12. The CDR3 here is CASSSRQAGGGETQYF. CDR3 coding DNA: TGTGCCAGCAGCTCCCGGCAGGCGGGAGGAGGCGAGACCCAGTACTTC.

The chain combines TRBV10-3 with TRBJ2-3; 9 positions agree with TRBD2. With V trimmed by 6 bases and J by 4 bases, 5 bases remained unmatched. This CDR3 is 14 amino acids long. Germline V gene lookup returns CDR1 ENHRY and CDR2 SYGVKD. CDR3: CAIRPGLASDTQYF. The CDR3 coding sequence is TGTGCCATCAGACCGGGACTAGCATCAGATACGCAGTATTTT.

The rearrangement uses TRBV12-3 or TRBV12-4 and TRBJ2-5, with 12 bases aligning to TRBD2. The CDR3 is 16 residues long. V shed 0 bases, J shed 2 bases, and the junction held 1 base outside the gene matches. The CDR3 DNA reads as TGTGCCAGCAGTTTAGCGCTAGCGGGAGGGCAAGAGACCCAGTACTTC. Translation gives CASSLALAGGQETQYF.

In this sample, this clonotype turned up once. The rearrangement joins TRBV10-3 to TRBJ1-1, with D possibly matching TRBD1 (5 bases). This CDR3 has 14 residues. CDR1 and CDR2 (germline): ENHRY, SYGVKD. The ends were cut back, 2 bases at V and 1 base at J, with 8 bases in the middle. This CDR3 is CAISERGENTEAFF. The CDR3 DNA sequence: TGTGCCATCAGTGAGAGGGGCGAGAACACTGAAGCTTTCTTT.

V gene TRBV6-5 combines with J gene TRBJ2-1; TRBD1 agrees at 7 bases. The CDR3 runs 17 residues. Germline lookup yields CDR1 MNHEY and CDR2 SVGAGI. J was trimmed by 0 bases and V by 2 bases; bases with no gene match: 7. Written as DNA, the CDR3 is TGTGCCAGCAGTTACATCAGGGGACAGTCCTCCTACAATGAGCAGTTCTTC. Its translation is CASSYIRGQSSYNEQFF.

V and J are TRBV19 and TRBJ2-7; D is ambiguous. Per germline, CDR1 LNHDA and CDR2 SQIVND (reference sequence). This CDR3 contains 14 residues. Trimming stripped 1 base from V and 2 bases from J, with 9 bases between. DNA for the CDR3: TGTGCCAGTAGTATAGGTCCGACGGCCTACGAGCAGTACTTC. It yields the protein CASSIGPTAYEQYF.

This clonotype has only a few counts. The CDR3 DNA is TGTGCCAGCAGTTACTCGCTGTCAGGGATGAACACTGAAGCTTTCTTT. Translating it yields CASSYSLSGMNTEAFF. This chain connects TRBV6-2 or TRBV6-3 to TRBJ1-1, with a tentative D call TRBD1 (5 bases). V was trimmed by 0 bases and J by 0 bases, leaving 11 bases between them. The germline gives CDR1 MNHEY, CDR2 SVGEGT. This CDR3 is 16 amino acids long.

The CDR3 nucleotides read TGTGCCAGTAGTCTATTTGGCTATGGCTACACCTTC. Translated, it gives CASSLFGYGYTF. This rearrangement joins TRBV19 to TRBJ1-2; D unclear. The CDR3 length is 12 residues. Germline CDR1 reads LNHDA; CDR2 reads SQIVND (reference sequence). Between the trimmed V and J ends, which lost 5 bases and 4 bases, there was a span of 8 bases.

In its sample, this clonotype was seen many times. The gene calls are TRBV29-1 and TRBJ2-1; D gene ambiguous. Germline-derived CDR1 and CDR2 are SQVTM and ANQGSEA. The CDR3 is made up of 11 amino acids. V dropped 2 bases and J dropped 7 bases, with 6 bases sitting between them. The CDR3 DNA follows: TGCAGCGTTGAAAATATAAATGAGCAGTTCTTC. This gives the protein CSVENINEQFF.

This clonotype was seen a few times. The rearrangement uses TRBV7-2 and TRBJ1-2, with D maybe TRBD1 (5 bases). From germline, CDR1 is SGHTA and CDR2 FQGNSA. V was cut by 10 bases and J by 0 bases, with 12 bases left in between. The CDR3 extends over 13 amino acids. The CDR3 bases are TGTGCCACCGCAGGGATCACTAACTATGGCTACACCTTC. Translation gives CATAGITNYGYTF. Based on the CDR3 plus reference TRBV7-2 and TRBJ1-2, the full variable domain is GAGVSQSPSNKVTEKGKDVELRCDPISGHTALYWYRQSLGQGLEFLIYFQGNSAPDKSGLPSDRFSAERTGGSVSTLTIQRTQQEDSAVYLCATAGITNYGYTFGSGTRLTVV.

The sample holds one count of this clonotype. The rearrangement uses TRBV6-6 and TRBJ1-1; 9 bases map to TRBD1. Per germline, CDR1 MNHNY and CDR2 SVGAGI (reference sequence). The J segment lost 5 bases and the V segment lost 2 bases, leaving 3 bases of the junction unmatched. The CDR3 length is 14 residues. The CDR3 DNA reads TGTGCCAGCAGTTACACAGGGGGCAGGACTGAAGCTTTCTTT. This sequence encodes CASSYTGGRTEAFF.

The chain combines TRBV15 with TRBJ2-3; D is unresolved. V was clipped by 11 bases and J by 6 bases, with 21 bases between them. Germline V gives CDR1 LNHNV, CDR2 YYDKDF (reference sequence). The CDR3 has 14 amino acids. In nucleotides, the CDR3 is TGTGCCGCACAGACCCCCCTTGGTCCCGATACGCAGTATTTT. Its translation: CAAQTPLGPDTQYF. Full variable domain (outside the CDR3, taken from reference TRBV15 and TRBJ2-3): DAMVIQNPRYQVTQFGKPVTLSCSQTLNHNVMYWYQQKSSQAPKLLFHYYDKDFNNEADTPDNFQSRRPNTSFCFLDIRSPGLGDTAMYLCAAQTPLGPDTQYFGPGTRLTVL.